The 20 T cell receptor beta chains below come from one sample, sequenced in a study of blood T cell repertoires in COVID-19. Profiled with immunoSEQ multiplex PCR; TCRdb holds only in-frame clones, not every one. The sample lists some 270,000 clones; 80% to 90% were seen once. The specimen was peripheral blood. The source of these receptors is a woman in her seventies with acute or convalescent COVID-19.

V usage is TRBV6-6 and J usage is TRBJ2-3, with 7 bases aligning to TRBD1. The trim removed 7 bases at V and 2 bases at J, leaving 6 bases unmatched. Germline values: CDR1 MNHNY, CDR2 SVGAGI (reference sequence). There are 14 residues in the CDR3. The CDR3 sequence: CASKSGQLTDTQYF. CDR3 nucleotides: TGTGCCAGCAAATCGGGACAGCTCACAGATACGCAGTATTTT.

The chain joins TRBV2 to TRBJ1-6; TRBD1 matches 8 bases. CDR3 length equals 17 residues. Germline CDR1 is SNHLY and CDR2 is FYNNEI. Trimming took 2 bases from V and 7 from J; bases not matched to a gene: 10. CDR3 sequence reads: CASSERSGGAWNSPLHF. CDR3 sequence (DNA): TGTGCCAGCAGTGAAAGGTCAGGGGGCGCATGGAATTCACCCCTCCACTTT.

There are a few counts of this clone. The chain is built from TRBV5-1 and TRBJ2-4, with a tentative D call TRBD1 (6 bases). The germline V and J ends were trimmed by 0 bases and 1 base, with 8 bases remaining between them. This CDR3 has 15 residues. CDR1 is SGHRS and CDR2 is YFSETQ in the germline V gene. The CDR3 nucleotides are TGCGCCAGCAGCTTGGGGGGGCTTGCCAAAAACATTCAGTACTTC. The encoded protein is CASSLGGLAKNIQYF.

The gene calls are TRBV5-1 and TRBJ2-7; no firm D call. Germline V gene data show CDR1 as SGHRS and CDR2 as YFSETQ. V lost 0 bases and J lost 5, with 6 bases in between. The CDR3 extends over 12 amino acids. The CDR3 bases are TGCGCCAGCAGCTTGGATGCGGACGAGCAGTACTTC. It yields the protein CASSLDADEQYF.

V and J are TRBV19 and TRBJ2-5; the D gene is possibly TRBD2 (6 bases). The length of the CDR3 is 16 residues. The germline V and J ends were trimmed by 4 bases and 1 base, with 16 bases remaining between them. Germline CDR1 LNHDA, CDR2 SQIVND (reference sequence). CDR3: CASSTVRGALQETQYF. CDR3 DNA: TGTGCCAGTAGTACCGTTCGCGGGGCCCTCCAAGAGACCCAGTACTTC.

The chain employs TRBV3-1 (or the pseudogene TRBV3-2) and TRBJ2-1; 12 bases are shared with TRBD2. Germline V gene sequence: CDR1 LGHDT, CDR2 YNNKEL (reference sequence). This CDR3 has 15 residues. V lost 4 bases, J lost 6 bases, and 4 bases stayed unmatched. The CDR3 reads CASSPSSGGANEQFF. CDR3 DNA sequence: TGTGCCAGCAGCCCCTCTAGCGGGGGGGCCAATGAGCAGTTCTTC.

The chain joins TRBV27 to TRBJ2-7; TRBD1 might be the D (5 bases). Trimming removed 10 bases at V and 3 bases at J, with 16 bases between. Germline assignment: CDR1 MNHEY and CDR2 SMNVEV (reference sequence). The CDR3 length is 13 residues. CDR3 sequence (DNA): TGTGCCACCGCACAGGCCCCTGTCTACGAGCAGTACTTC. It encodes CATAQAPVYEQYF.

The chain carries TRBV19 and TRBJ1-2; D gene uncertain. Per the germline V gene, CDR1 is LNHDA and CDR2 is SQIVND (reference sequence). This CDR3 contains 14 residues. V dropped 5 bases and J dropped 2 bases, with 12 bases sitting between them. The CDR3 nucleotides are TGTGCCAGTAGTTTGGGCAGCGGAAACTATGGCTACACCTTC. Protein product: CASSLGSGNYGYTF.

The chain has TRBV19 and TRBJ1-4; D is uncertain. Germline V gene sequence: CDR1 LNHDA, CDR2 SQIVND (reference sequence). The V end was cut by 7 bases, the J end by 10 bases, with 13 bases between. The CDR3 is 12 amino acids. CDR3 bases: TGTGCCAGTAATATGGCAGGACTAAAACTGTTTTTT. Translation gives CASNMAGLKLFF.

This rearrangement joins TRBV21-1 to TRBJ1-4. TRBV21-1 is termed a pseudogene. The CDR3 sequence is 14 residues long. The CDR3 DNA reads TGTGCCAGCCTTAAAGAGGGCGGGCAGGAAAAACTGTTTTTT. Its translation is CASLKEGGQEKLFF.

The V call is TRBV7-9, the J call TRBJ2-5, with D perhaps TRBD1 (5 bases). V was clipped by 5 bases and J by 5 bases, with 12 bases between them. Germline assignment: CDR1 SEHNR and CDR2 FQNEAQ (reference sequence). CDR3 size: 13 residues. CDR3 in DNA: TGTGCCAGCAGCCCCCGGACAACGGAGACCCAGTACTTC. It codes for CASSPRTTETQYF.

The V call is TRBV28, the J call TRBJ2-7; TRBD2 aligns across 7 bases. This CDR3 spans 15 amino acids. CDR1 is MDHEN and CDR2 is SYDVKM in the germline V gene. The V gene end was trimmed by 3 bases and the J gene end by 3 bases; junction bases not matched to a gene: 8. CDR3 DNA: TGTGCCAGCAGTTTGACCGGAGGCGGGGGCTACGAGCAGTACTTC. It is translated as CASSLTGGGGYEQYF.

About this clone itself: Distinct nucleotide sequences in the sample also encode this CDR3. The chain links TRBV11-2 to TRBJ2-1, with D hard to call. There are 15 residues in the CDR3. In germline, CDR1 is SGHAT, CDR2 FQNNGV. With 4 bases removed from V and 4 bases from J, the gap between germline ends came to 14 bases. In DNA form, the CDR3 reads TGTGCCAGCAGCTCCGGAGACCGGCAATACAATGAGCAGTTCTTC. It specifies CASSSGDRQYNEQFF.

This sequence joins TRBV11-3 and TRBJ2-3, with D possibly TRBD1 on 7 matching bases. The CDR3 totals 14 residues. Germline V CDR1 and CDR2: SGHNT, YENEEA. V was pared by 4 bases and J by 4 bases, with 12 bases between. CDR3 sequence: CASSSSGGPDTQYF. CDR3 bases: TGTGCCAGCAGCTCATCAGGGGGGCCAGATACGCAGTATTTT.

J is TRBJ2-1 and V is TRBV19, with 9 nucleotides matching TRBD2. The CDR3 covers 15 residues. The junction had 10 bases not matched to a gene; V was cut back by 6 bases and J by 7 bases. Germline V lookup: CDR1 LNHDA, CDR2 SQIVND (reference sequence). In DNA form, the CDR3 reads TGTGCCAGTAGCGGGCGGGGGGGCCTGTATAATGAGCAGTTCTTC. Encoded protein: CASSGRGGLYNEQFF.

J is TRBJ2-3 and V is TRBV6-6; the D gene is possibly TRBD2 (6 bases). Trimming pared 7 bases from V and 1 base from J, leaving 9 bases between. CDR1 is MNHNY, CDR2 SVGAGI, per germline (reference sequence). The CDR3 is 13 amino acids. Here the CDR3 DNA reads TGTGCCAGCAAATCGGGGGGCACAGATACGCAGTATTTT. It specifies CASKSGGTDTQYF.

V and J are TRBV28 and TRBJ1-5; 7 nucleotides line up with TRBD1. The germline V gene encodes CDR1 MDHEN and CDR2 SYDVKM. There are 15 residues in the CDR3. V gave up 5 bases and J gave up 0 bases; unmatched junction bases: 4. CDR3 region: CASSEGAYSNQPQHF. The CDR3 nucleotides read TGTGCCAGCAGTGAGGGGGCATATAGCAATCAGCCCCAGCATTTT.

This clone is a singleton in its sample. V usage is TRBV7-3 and J usage is TRBJ1-2; 8 nucleotides line up with TRBD1. The CDR3 runs 15 residues. The V segment lost 2 bases and the J segment 4 bases; nucleotides outside the gene matches: 6. From germline, CDR1 is SGHTA and CDR2 FQGTGA. CDR3 residues: CASSLGQGGSYGYTF. CDR3 nucleotide sequence: TGTGCCAGCAGCTTAGGACAGGGTGGGAGCTATGGCTACACCTTC.

The rearrangement links TRBV19 to TRBJ1-5; 9 bases fit TRBD1. The CDR3 has 13 residues. V lost 6 bases to trimming and J lost 6 bases; unmatched junction nucleotides: 3. Germline CDR1 is LNHDA and CDR2 is SQIVND (reference sequence). The CDR3 DNA reads TGTGCCAGTAGGGGACAGGGTATTCAGCCCCAGCATTTT. It yields the protein CASRGQGIQPQHF.

DNA for the CDR3: TGCGCCAGCAGCCAAGACGATAGGACAGGGGCTTCACCCCTCCACTTT. The encoded protein is CASSQDDRTGASPLHF. This rearrangement joins TRBV4-1 to TRBJ1-6; TRBD1 aligns across 9 bases. CDR1 and CDR2 (germline): MGHRA, YSYEKL. Unmatched junction bases numbered 6, after V lost 0 bases and J lost 9 bases. CDR3 length: 16 residues.